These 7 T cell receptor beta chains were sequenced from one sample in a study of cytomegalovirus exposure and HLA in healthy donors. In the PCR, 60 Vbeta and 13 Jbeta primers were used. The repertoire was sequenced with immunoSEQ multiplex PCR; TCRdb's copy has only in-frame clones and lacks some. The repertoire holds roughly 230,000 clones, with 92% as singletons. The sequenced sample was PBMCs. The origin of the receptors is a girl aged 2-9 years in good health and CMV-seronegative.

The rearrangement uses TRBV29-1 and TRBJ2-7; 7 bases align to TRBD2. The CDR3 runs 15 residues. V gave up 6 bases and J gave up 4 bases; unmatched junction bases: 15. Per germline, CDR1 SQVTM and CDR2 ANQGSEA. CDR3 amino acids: CSVTGLAEGGYEQYF. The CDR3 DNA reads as TGCAGCGTCACCGGGCTGGCCGAGGGAGGGTACGAGCAGTACTTC.

The CDR3 coding sequence is TGCGCCAGCAGCCGGACTACTAGCGGGAGTGGGCAAGAGACCCAGTACTTC. It specifies CASSRTTSGSGQETQYF. The chain is built from TRBV4-1 and TRBJ2-5; the match to TRBD2 covers 11 bases. V trimming: 4 bases; J trimming: 2 bases; junction bases outside the gene matches: 9. From germline, CDR1 is MGHRA and CDR2 YSYEKL. The CDR3 is made up of 17 amino acids.

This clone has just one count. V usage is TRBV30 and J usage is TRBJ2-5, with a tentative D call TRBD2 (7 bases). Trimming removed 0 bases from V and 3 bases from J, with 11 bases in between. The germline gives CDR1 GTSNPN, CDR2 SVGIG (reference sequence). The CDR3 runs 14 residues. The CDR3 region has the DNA TGTGCCTGGAGTGTAGGGGGGGTCGAAGAGACCCAGTACTTC. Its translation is CAWSVGGVEETQYF. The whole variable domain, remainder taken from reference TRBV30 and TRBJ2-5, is SQTIHQWPATLVQPVGSPLSLECTVEGTSNPNLYWYRQAAGRGLQLLFYSVGIGQISSEVPQNLSASRPQDRQFILSSKKLLLSDSGFYLCAWSVGGVEETQYFGPGTRLLVL.

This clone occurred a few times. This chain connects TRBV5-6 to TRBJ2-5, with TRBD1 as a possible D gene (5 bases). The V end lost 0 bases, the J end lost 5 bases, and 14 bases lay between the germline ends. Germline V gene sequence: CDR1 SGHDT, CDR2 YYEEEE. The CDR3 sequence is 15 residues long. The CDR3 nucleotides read TGTGCCAGCAGCTTGGGGACACCTATTAAGGAGACCCAGTACTTC. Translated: CASSLGTPIKETQYF.

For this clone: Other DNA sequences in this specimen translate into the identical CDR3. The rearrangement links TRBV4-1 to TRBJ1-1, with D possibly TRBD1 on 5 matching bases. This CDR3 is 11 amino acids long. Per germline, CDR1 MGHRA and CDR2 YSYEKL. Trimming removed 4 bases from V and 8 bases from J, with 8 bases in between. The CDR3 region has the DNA TGCGCCAGCAGCCTCGGGGGGGAAGCTTTCTTT. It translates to CASSLGGEAFF.

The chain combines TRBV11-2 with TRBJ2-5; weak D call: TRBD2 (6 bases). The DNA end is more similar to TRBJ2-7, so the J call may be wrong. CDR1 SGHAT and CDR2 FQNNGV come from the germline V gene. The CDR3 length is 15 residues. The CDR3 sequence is CASSLGFGGGYEQYF. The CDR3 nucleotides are TGTGCCAGCAGCTTAGGCTTCGGGGGTGGATACGAGCAGTACTTC.

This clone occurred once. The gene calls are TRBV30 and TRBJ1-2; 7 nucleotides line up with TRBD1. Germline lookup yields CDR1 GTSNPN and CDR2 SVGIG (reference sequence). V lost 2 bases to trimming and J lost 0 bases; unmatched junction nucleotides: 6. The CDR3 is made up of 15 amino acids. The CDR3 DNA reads TGTGCCTGGAGTATGACAGGGACTCCTAACTATGGCTACACCTTC. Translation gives CAWSMTGTPNYGYTF.